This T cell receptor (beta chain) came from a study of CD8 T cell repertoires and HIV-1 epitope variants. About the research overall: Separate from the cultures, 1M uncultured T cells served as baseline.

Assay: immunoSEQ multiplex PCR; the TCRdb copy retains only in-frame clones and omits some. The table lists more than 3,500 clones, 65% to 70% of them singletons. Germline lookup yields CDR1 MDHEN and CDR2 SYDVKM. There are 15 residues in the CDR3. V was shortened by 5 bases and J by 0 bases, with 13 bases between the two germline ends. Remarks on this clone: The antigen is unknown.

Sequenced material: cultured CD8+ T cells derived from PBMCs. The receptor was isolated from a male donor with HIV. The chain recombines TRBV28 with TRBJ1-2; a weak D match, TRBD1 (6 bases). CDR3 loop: CASSGWDITNYGYTF. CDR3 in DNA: TGTGCCAGCAGTGGTTGGGACATAACTAACTATGGCTACACCTTC.